The clone carrying this T cell receptor (beta chain) was counted at least ten times. As yet, its antigen is unknown. V gave up 5 bases and J gave up 6 bases, with 8 bases separating them. The germline V gene encodes CDR1 SGHTA and CDR2 FQGNSA. The length of the CDR3 is 12 residues. MiXCR, run by TCRdb on the reads, gives a single entry per CDR3 protein. The profile covers hundreds of thousands of distinct CDR3 sequences, with roughly a third appearing a single time and roughly a sixth taken by the ten largest. The data were obtained in a study of T cell repertoires in cytomegalovirus infection. Findings and limits, study-wide: Dominating the ex vivo response were HLA-C-restricted CMV-specific TCR beta clonotypes.

The source was cultured PBMCs, collected from culture after CMV antigen stimulation. This chain links TRBV7-2 with TRBJ2-1, with no clear D. The TCR originated in a human donor in good health (CMV status not recorded). Some clones in this sample may be carry-over from other donors' samples. CDR3 region: CASSKIGNEQFF. The CDR3, as DNA: TGTGCCAGCAGCAAAATCGGCAATGAGCAGTTCTTC.